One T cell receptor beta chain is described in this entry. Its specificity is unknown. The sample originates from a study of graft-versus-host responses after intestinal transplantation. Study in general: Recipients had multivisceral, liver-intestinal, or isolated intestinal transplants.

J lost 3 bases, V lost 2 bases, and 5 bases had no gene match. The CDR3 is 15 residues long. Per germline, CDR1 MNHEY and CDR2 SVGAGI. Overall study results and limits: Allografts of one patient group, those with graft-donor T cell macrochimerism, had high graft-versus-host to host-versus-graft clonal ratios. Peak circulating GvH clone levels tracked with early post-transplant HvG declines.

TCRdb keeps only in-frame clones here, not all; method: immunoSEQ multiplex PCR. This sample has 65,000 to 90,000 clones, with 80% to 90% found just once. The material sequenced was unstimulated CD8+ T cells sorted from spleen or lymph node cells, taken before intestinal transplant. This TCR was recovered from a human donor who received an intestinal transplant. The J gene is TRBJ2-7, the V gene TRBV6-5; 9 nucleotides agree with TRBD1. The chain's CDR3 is CASSYNPGQGYEQYF. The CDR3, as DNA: TGTGCCAGCAGTTACAACCCGGGACAGGGCTACGAGCAGTACTTC.